These T cell receptor beta chains were read from a single sample in a study of blood T cell repertoires in COVID-19. TCRdb's table, derived via immunoSEQ multiplex PCR, lists solely in-frame clones and lacks some. The sample has about 230,000 clones; more than 75% are singletons. Sequenced material: peripheral blood. These receptors all stem from a man between 45 and 60 years old with COVID-19, enrolled during active disease. The conserved cysteine and the conserved F or W are not part of the CDR3 here. Each record gives: J gene, V gene, CDR3 protein.

j_call: TRBJ2-1; v_call: TRBV5-1; cdr3_aa: ASSSGLAGGNEQF
j_call: TRBJ2-1; v_call: TRBV9; cdr3_aa: ASSPTGSSYNEQF
j_call: TRBJ2-7; v_call: TRBV7-9; cdr3_aa: ASRFSGSSCEQY
j_call: TRBJ1-1; v_call: TRBV11-2; cdr3_aa: ASSFTGGAF
j_call: TRBJ1-3; v_call: TRBV6-5; cdr3_aa: ASSSWTGRRNTIY
j_call: TRBJ2-3; v_call: TRBV5-1; cdr3_aa: ASSGGVSTDTQY
j_call: TRBJ1-5; v_call: TRBV3-1/TRBV3-2; cdr3_aa: ASSLPPDRRDQPQH
j_call: TRBJ1-2; v_call: TRBV7-8; cdr3_aa: ASMGMNFYGYT
j_call: TRBJ2-7; v_call: TRBV27; cdr3_aa: ASGLAGLEQY
j_call: TRBJ1-1; v_call: TRBV6-5; cdr3_aa: ASSPTGGPLEAF
j_call: TRBJ1-4; v_call: TRBV7-8; cdr3_aa: ASSLFGSAGTAEKLF
j_call: TRBJ1-1; v_call: TRBV5-1; cdr3_aa: ASSFGQLKNTEAF
j_call: TRBJ2-2; v_call: TRBV5-5; cdr3_aa: ASSLATARDRAGELF
j_call: TRBJ2-3; v_call: TRBV5-1; cdr3_aa: ASSLAGQGSTDTQY
j_call: TRBJ2-7; v_call: TRBV9; cdr3_aa: ASSVGLPKRDEQY
j_call: TRBJ1-2; v_call: TRBV6-6; cdr3_aa: ASEGRGHRKADGYT
j_call: TRBJ2-3; v_call: TRBV4-3; cdr3_aa: ASSQGPGLADTQY
j_call: TRBJ2-5; v_call: TRBV20-1; cdr3_aa: SASPSGAFQETQY
j_call: TRBJ1-1; v_call: TRBV4-1; cdr3_aa: ASSQDGGGWTGANTEAF
j_call: TRBJ2-7; v_call: TRBV14; cdr3_aa: ARKTTGVNRGYEQY
j_call: TRBJ2-2; v_call: TRBV9; cdr3_aa: ASSLGLAANTGELF
j_call: TRBJ2-2; v_call: TRBV19; cdr3_aa: ASSINRLAGGPNTGELF
j_call: TRBJ2-1; v_call: TRBV9; cdr3_aa: ASSVLGQGHEQF
j_call: TRBJ1-2; v_call: TRBV30; cdr3_aa: AHHPRQRYGYT
j_call: TRBJ2-7; v_call: TRBV7-2; cdr3_aa: ASSLVVGTSSREQY
j_call: TRBJ2-3; v_call: TRBV5-1; cdr3_aa: ASSLGTGTRVDTQY
j_call: TRBJ1-4; v_call: TRBV27; cdr3_aa: ASSLVGTGNEKLF
j_call: TRBJ1-2; v_call: TRBV11-2; cdr3_aa: ASSLNRVPY
j_call: TRBJ2-1; v_call: TRBV29-1; cdr3_aa: SVASGRNEQF
j_call: TRBJ1-1; v_call: TRBV28; cdr3_aa: ASSPDRGLSPEAF
j_call: TRBJ1-2; v_call: TRBV28; cdr3_aa: ASSLGSGLHLGGYT
j_call: TRBJ1-4; v_call: TRBV7-9; cdr3_aa: ASSTGRAAGEKLF
j_call: TRBJ1-5; v_call: TRBV5-5; cdr3_aa: ASSRRESNQPQH
j_call: TRBJ1-2; v_call: TRBV12-5; cdr3_aa: ASGLGGVAYGYT
j_call: TRBJ1-2; v_call: TRBV27; cdr3_aa: ASRSQAVWI
j_call: TRBJ1-1; v_call: TRBV5-6; cdr3_aa: ASSPTGEITEAF
j_call: TRBJ1-2; v_call: TRBV28; cdr3_aa: ASSLQRGNGYT
j_call: TRBJ2-7; v_call: TRBV5-1; cdr3_aa: ASSSGTANYEQY
j_call: TRBJ1-2; v_call: TRBV18; cdr3_aa: ASSPDRGLSGGYT
j_call: TRBJ1-3; v_call: TRBV18; cdr3_aa: ASSRGQLSSGNTIY
j_call: TRBJ1-5; v_call: TRBV18; cdr3_aa: ASSPDRGNQPQH
j_call: TRBJ2-1; v_call: TRBV7-3; cdr3_aa: ASSPASGRRRGSYNEQF
j_call: TRBJ1-6; v_call: TRBV6-5; cdr3_aa: ASSLRDSNALH
j_call: TRBJ2-7; v_call: TRBV6-4; cdr3_aa: ASSDGSNSYEQY
j_call: TRBJ2-7; v_call: TRBV5-1; cdr3_aa: ASSRDSGGPWEQY
j_call: TRBJ2-3; v_call: TRBV29-1; cdr3_aa: SVDQGSSTDTQY
j_call: TRBJ1-4; v_call: TRBV12-3/TRBV12-4; cdr3_aa: ASSATPQGKLF
j_call: TRBJ1-5; v_call: TRBV5-1; cdr3_aa: ASSLVGGDQPQH